The source of this TCR beta chain is a study of T cells in Graves' hyperthyroidism and ophthalmopathy. Study-level results: Classification by a 13 V-J model distinguished ophthalmopathy from stable hyperthyroidism. Appearing also in blood were most of the thyroid clonotypes expanded above 0.001.

Remarks on this clonotype: Its specificity is not known.

The V gene's germline CDR1 is SQVTM and CDR2 ANQGSEA. V shed 6 bases and J 4 bases; nucleotides not matched to a gene: 6. This CDR3 is 13 amino acids long. The investigators amplified TCR beta CDR3 regions from RNA transcripts. The primer set for the first-round RT-PCR of the TCR CDR3 was HTBI. TCRdb itself ran the multiplex PCR reads through MiXCR, one entry per CDR3 protein. This sample has over 300,000 distinct CDR3 sequences, with 11% to 15% found just once. V is TRBV29-1 and J is TRBJ2-5; 9 nucleotides agree with TRBD2. The receptor was isolated from a woman aged 55-70 years with Graves' hyperthyroidism. Sequencing input: blood. CDR3 amino acids: CSVPAGGGETQYF. CDR3 bases: TGCAGCGTCCCAGCGGGAGGTGGAGAGACCCAGTACTTC.